These 3 T cell receptor beta chains share one sample of origin, sequenced in a study of T cells expressing NK-cell markers. TCRdb reprocessed the 5' RACE reads and reports one entry per CDR3 protein, with no DNA. This sample contains fewer than 400,000 distinct CDR3 sequences. The sample comprised blood T cells: a sorted CD56 or NKG2C T cell subset, CD4+ or CD8+ T cells, or bulk PBMC T cells (not recorded which). These receptors came from a woman aged 45-59 years in good health.

The chain recombines TRBV5-1 with TRBJ2-2; TCRdb's assignment of TRBD1 cannot be checked, as there is no DNA. The CDR3 sequence is 19 residues long. From germline, CDR1 is SGHRS and CDR2 YFSETQ. CDR3: CASSSPPRDSRWSAGELFF.

The rearrangement joins TRBV25-1 to TRBJ1-6. Looked up from germline, CDR1 is MGHDK and CDR2 is SYGVNS. The CDR3 spans 13 residues. CDR3: CASSEYEGAPLHF.

This chain joins TRBV29-1 and TRBJ2-1; TCRdb calls TRBD2, which cannot be checked without DNA. This CDR3 has 14 residues. Germline values: CDR1 SQVTM, CDR2 ANQGSEA. The CDR3 sequence is CSARPAGGQAEQFF.